This TCR beta chain came from a study of regulatory T cells in long-lasting Graves disease. Study results and limitations: Persistent Graves' patients showed less TCR diversity than newly diagnosed patients showed. Limited samples may have lowered accuracy.

Libraries of TCR beta came from iRepertoire HTBI primers plus Arm-PCR of CDR3 regions. TCRdb processed the multiplex PCR reads anew with MiXCR; each CDR3 protein has one entry. Of more than 350,000 distinct CDR3 sequences detected, 14% to 15% appear once; the ten largest clones hold around 15%. The time point denotes: newly diagnosed GD, antithyroid drugs for less than 3 months. The TCR library used RNA extracted from PBMCs. The table lists this clonotype with a few counts. The antigen remains unidentified. Trimming at V came to 7 bases and at J to 3 bases, leaving 11 bases not matched to a gene. CDR1 is MNHNS and CDR2 is SASEGT in the germline V gene. This CDR3 comprises 16 residues. The sample was also linked to a second study, of T cells in Graves' hyperthyroidism and ophthalmopathy. That publication notes: TCR CDR3 regions were first amplified by RT-PCR with HTBI primers. A 13 V-J model separated ophthalmopathy from stable hyperthyroidism.

The starting material was peripheral blood mononuclear cells (PBMCs), obtained at new diagnosis, from a patient treated with antithyroid drugs. The rearrangement uses TRBV6-1 and TRBJ2-7; TRBD2 matches 11 bases. The origin of this receptor is a woman in her 30s with Graves disease. The CDR3 protein is CASTQLAGGLVYEQYF. The DNA for the CDR3 is TGTGCCAGCACTCAGCTAGCGGGAGGACTCGTCTACGAGCAGTACTTC.